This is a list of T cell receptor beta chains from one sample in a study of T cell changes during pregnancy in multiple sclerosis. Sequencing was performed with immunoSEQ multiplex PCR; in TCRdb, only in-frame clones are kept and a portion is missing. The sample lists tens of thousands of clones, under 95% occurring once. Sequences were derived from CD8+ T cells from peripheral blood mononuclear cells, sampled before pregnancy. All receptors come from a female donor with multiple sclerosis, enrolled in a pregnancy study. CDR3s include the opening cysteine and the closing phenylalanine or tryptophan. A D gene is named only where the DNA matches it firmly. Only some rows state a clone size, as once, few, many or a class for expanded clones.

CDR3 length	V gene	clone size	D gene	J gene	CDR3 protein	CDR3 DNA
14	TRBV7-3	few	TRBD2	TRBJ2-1	CASSFLGGEDEQFF	TGTGCCAGCAGTTTCCTGGGGGGGGAGGATGAGCAGTTCTTC
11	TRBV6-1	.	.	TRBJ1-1	CASRPPEGAFF	TGTGCCAGCAGACCCCCGGAGGGAGCTTTCTTT
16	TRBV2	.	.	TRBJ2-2	CASSEPGGLVAGELFF	TGTGCCAGCAGTGAGCCCGGGGGATTGGTCGCTGGGGAGCTGTTTTTT
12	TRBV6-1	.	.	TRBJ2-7	CASSGRGYEQYF	TGTGCCAGCAGTGGTAGGGGCTACGAGCAGTACTTC
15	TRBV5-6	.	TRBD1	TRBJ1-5	CASSLGQGGNQPQHF	TGTGCCAGCAGCTTGGGACAGGGAGGAAACCAGCCCCAGCATTTT
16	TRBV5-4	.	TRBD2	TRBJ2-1	CASSFLAGGKNNEQFF	TGTGCCAGCAGCTTTTTAGCGGGGGGGAAAAACAATGAGCAGTTCTTC
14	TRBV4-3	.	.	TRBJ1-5	CASSQEWGAKPQHF	TGCGCCAGCAGCCAAGAGTGGGGCGCCAAGCCCCAGCATTTT
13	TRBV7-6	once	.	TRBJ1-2	CASSPGTRYGYTF	TGTGCCAGCAGCCCTGGGACTCGGTATGGCTACACCTTC
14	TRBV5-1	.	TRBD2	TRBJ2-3	CAKNSGGGTDTQYF	TGCGCCAAAAATAGCGGGGGAGGCACAGATACGCAGTATTTT
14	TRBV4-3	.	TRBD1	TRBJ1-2	CASSQGTGGSGYTF	TGCGCCAGCAGCCAAGGGACAGGGGGCTCTGGCTACACCTTC
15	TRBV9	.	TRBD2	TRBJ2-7	CASSVGLAGGREQYF	TGTGCCAGCAGTGTTGGGCTAGCGGGGGGAAGGGAGCAGTACTTC
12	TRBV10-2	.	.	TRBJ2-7	CASTPGAYEQYF	TGCGCCAGCACCCCCGGTGCCTACGAGCAGTACTTC
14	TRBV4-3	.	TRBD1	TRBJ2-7	CASSQSQGADEQYF	TGCGCCAGCAGCCAATCTCAGGGGGCTGACGAGCAGTACTTC
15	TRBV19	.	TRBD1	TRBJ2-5	CASSTKGARQETQYF	TGTGCCAGTAGTACAAAGGGGGCGAGGCAAGAGACCCAGTACTTC
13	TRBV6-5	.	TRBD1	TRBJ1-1	CASTFQGGTEAFF	TGTGCCAGCACATTCCAGGGGGGCACTGAAGCTTTCTTT
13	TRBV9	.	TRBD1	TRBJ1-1	CASSLDRGGEAFF	TGTGCCAGCAGCTTGGACAGGGGAGGCGAAGCTTTCTTT
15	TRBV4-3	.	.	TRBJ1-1	CASSQDSRGGTEAFF	TGCGCCAGCAGCCAAGATAGTAGGGGTGGTACTGAAGCTTTCTTT
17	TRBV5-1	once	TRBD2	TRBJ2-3	CASSWGSAGGGTDTQYF	TGCGCCAGCAGCTGGGGCTCAGCGGGGGGAGGCACAGATACGCAGTATTTT
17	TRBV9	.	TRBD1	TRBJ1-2	CASSRTGAGQSDYGYTF	TGTGCCAGCAGCAGGACAGGGGCTGGTCAATCCGACTATGGCTACACCTTC
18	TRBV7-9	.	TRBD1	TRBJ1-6	CASSGQGHLSSYNSPLHF	TGTGCCAGCAGCGGACAGGGACACCTGAGCTCCTATAATTCACCCCTCCACTTT
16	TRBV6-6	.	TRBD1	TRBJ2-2	CASTGTGISPTGELFF	TGTGCCAGTACCGGGACAGGGATATCCCCCACCGGGGAGCTGTTTTTT
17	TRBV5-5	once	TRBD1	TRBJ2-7	CASSDPQTGAVSYEQYF	TGTGCCAGCAGCGACCCCCAAACAGGGGCAGTCTCCTACGAGCAGTACTTC
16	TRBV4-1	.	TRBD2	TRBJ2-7	CASSLTTSGDGYEQYF	TGCGCCAGCAGTCTGACGACTAGCGGGGATGGATACGAGCAGTACTTC
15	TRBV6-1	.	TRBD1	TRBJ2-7	CASSVPRDRVYEQYF	TGTGCCAGCAGTGTTCCCCGGGACAGGGTCTACGAGCAGTACTTC
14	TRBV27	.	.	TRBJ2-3	CASSSGTSTDTQYF	TGTGCCAGCAGTTCTGGGACTAGCACAGATACGCAGTATTTT
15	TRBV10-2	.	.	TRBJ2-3	CASSESAAVTDTQYF	TGCGCCAGCAGTGAGTCTGCGGCTGTCACAGATACGCAGTATTTT
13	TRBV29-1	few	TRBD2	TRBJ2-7	CSVDSGGGHEQYF	TGCAGCGTTGATAGCGGGGGGGGCCACGAGCAGTACTTC
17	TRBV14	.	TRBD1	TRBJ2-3	CASSQQTGQGAGDTQYF	TGTGCCAGCAGCCAACAAACGGGACAGGGGGCCGGAGATACGCAGTATTTT
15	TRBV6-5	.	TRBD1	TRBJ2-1	CASSTQGGGYNEQFF	TGTGCCAGCAGCACACAGGGGGGCGGGTACAATGAGCAGTTCTTC
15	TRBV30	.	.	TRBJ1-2	CAWSVLGRGSYGYTF	TGTGCCTGGAGTGTACTTGGCAGGGGCTCGTATGGCTACACCTTC
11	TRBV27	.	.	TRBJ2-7	CASSSSYEQYF	TGTGCCAGCAGTTCGTCCTACGAGCAGTACTTC
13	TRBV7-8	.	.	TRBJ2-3	CASSSMRGDTQYF	TGTGCCAGCAGCTCCATGCGGGGAGATACGCAGTATTTT
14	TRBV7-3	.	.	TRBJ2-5	CASSHGGVQETQYF	TGTGCCAGCAGCCACGGCGGGGTCCAAGAGACCCAGTACTTC
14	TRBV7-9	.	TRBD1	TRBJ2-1	CASSPRDRFNEQFF	TGTGCCAGCAGCCCCCGGGACAGATTTAATGAGCAGTTCTTC
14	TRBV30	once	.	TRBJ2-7	CAWSSGVTTYEQYF	TGTGCCTGGAGTTCGGGGGTGACAACCTACGAGCAGTACTTC
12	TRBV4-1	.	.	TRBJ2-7	CASSPSGYEQYF	TGCGCCAGCAGCCCCAGCGGATACGAGCAGTACTTC
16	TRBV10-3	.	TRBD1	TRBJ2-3	CAISESVRGPTDTQYF	TGTGCCATCAGTGAGTCGGTTAGGGGGCCCACAGATACGCAGTATTTT